One sample yielded the 8 T cell receptor beta chains listed below, sequenced in a study of response to subunit inactivated influenza vaccine. TCRdb itself ran the RT-PCR reads through MiXCR, one entry per CDR3 protein. This table has 450,000 to 500,000 distinct CDR3 sequences, approximately 11% appearing once. Sequencing was performed on PBMCs from blood, taken roughly 6 weeks after vaccination. The receptors stem from a man aged 45 to 65 who received an inactivated influenza vaccine.

There are a few counts of this clonotype. The chain uses TRBV6-2 or TRBV6-3 and TRBJ2-7; the match to TRBD1 covers 8 bases. Germline-derived CDR1 and CDR2 are MNHEY and SVGEGT. The CDR3 is 17 residues long. After removal of 3 bases from V and 1 base from J, the junction contained 11 bases not matched to a gene. CDR3 sequence reads: CASSYEPGQAISYEQYF. The CDR3 bases are TGTGCCAGCAGTTATGAACCGGGACAGGCGATTTCCTACGAGCAGTACTTC.

The table lists this clonotype with many counts. This rearrangement joins TRBV7-9 to TRBJ1-3, with D uncertain. Germline values: CDR1 SEHNR, CDR2 FQNEAQ (reference sequence). The CDR3 has 15 residues. Trimming removed 2 bases from V and 0 bases from J, with 8 bases in between. The CDR3 nucleotides are TGTGCCAGCAGCTTATCACAGAGCTCTGGAAACACCATATATTTT. This gives the protein CASSLSQSSGNTIYF.

CDR3 sequence (DNA): TGCGCCAGCAGCCAAGATTGCAGGGGGCTAAATCAGCCCCAGCATTTT. This gives the protein CASSQDCRGLNQPQHF. The chain combines TRBV4-1 with TRBJ1-5; 8 positions agree with TRBD1. J was trimmed by 4 bases and V by 0 bases; bases with no gene match: 5. This CDR3 comprises 16 residues. Germline V CDR1 and CDR2: MGHRA, YSYEKL.

This clonotype was observed a handful of times. This chain uses TRBV29-1 with TRBJ2-2, with TRBD1 matching 9 bases. The V gene's germline CDR1 is SQVTM and CDR2 ANQGSEA. The V segment lost 4 bases and the J segment 7 bases; nucleotides outside the gene matches: 7. The CDR3 consists of 14 residues. Written as DNA, the CDR3 is TGCAGCGTTGGTACAGGGGGCAGGGACGGGGAGCTGTTTTTT. This gives the protein CSVGTGGRDGELFF.

This clonotype was recorded a few times. The V gene is TRBV20-1, the J gene TRBJ2-1; TRBD2 agrees at 13 bases. The CDR3 consists of 15 residues. Trimming took 3 bases from V and 7 from J; bases not matched to a gene: 6. Per germline, CDR1 DFQATT and CDR2 SNEGSKA (reference sequence). The chain's CDR3 is CSARQLAGGWNEQFF. In nucleotides, the CDR3 is TGCAGTGCTAGGCAACTAGCGGGAGGGTGGAATGAGCAGTTCTTC.

V gene TRBV20-1 combines with J gene TRBJ1-2; D may be TRBD1 (5 bases). The CDR3 runs 12 residues. Germline assignment: CDR1 DFQATT and CDR2 SNEGSKA (reference sequence). Trimming removed 6 bases from V and 7 bases from J, with 15 bases in between. The CDR3 loop reads CSATTGVSGYTF. The CDR3 region has the DNA TGCAGTGCGACTACAGGAGTGAGTGGCTACACCTTC.

This chain connects TRBV7-9 to TRBJ2-4; 8 positions agree with TRBD1. The germline V gene encodes CDR1 SEHNR and CDR2 FQNEAQ (reference sequence). Trimming took 5 bases from V and 1 from J; bases not matched to a gene: 7. This CDR3 has 16 residues. The CDR3 nucleotides read TGTGCCAGCAGCCCTCGGACAGGGACGGCCAAAAACATTCAGTACTTC. This sequence encodes CASSPRTGTAKNIQYF.

The rearrangement uses TRBV5-6 and TRBJ2-7; D gene unclear. Germline V gives CDR1 SGHDT, CDR2 YYEEEE. The V end lost 0 bases, the J end lost 4 bases, and 8 bases lay between the germline ends. The CDR3 covers 13 residues. This CDR3 reads CASSLVEKYEQYF. The DNA of the CDR3 is TGTGCCAGCAGCTTGGTTGAGAAATACGAGCAGTACTTC. Full variable domain (outside the CDR3, taken from reference TRBV5-6 and TRBJ2-7): DAGVTQSPTHLIKTRGQQVTLRCSPKSGHDTVSWYQQALGQGPQFIFQYYEEEERQRGNFPDRFSGHQFPNYSSELNVNALLLGDSALYLCASSLVEKYEQYFGPGTRLTVT.